This TCR beta chain was observed in a study of shared clonotypes between healthy human individuals. In the study overall: Used for every donor were three CD4 naive, three CD4 memory, two CD8 naive and one CD8 memory plate.

Researchers ran the assay at a deep level. Authors' analysis steps: Junction-only sequences without quality scores came from ImmunoSEQ, so filtering differed. Repertoires were generated with immunoSEQ multiplex PCR, while TCRdb's copy carries only in-frame clones and drops some. The DNA was the basis for D and trimming; V, J and clone size are from that table. The repertoire holds about 2.2 million clones, with approximately 92% as singletons. Naive CD8 cells comprised CD45RO-negative, CCR7-positively selected cells, excluding terminally differentiated effector memory CD45RA+ cells. Donors were healthy HIV-negative adults without recent acute infections or vaccinations. This clone was recorded only once. The CDR3 sequence is 15 residues long. Germline V CDR1 and CDR2: SEHNR, FQNEAQ (reference sequence). V was clipped by 1 base and J by 3 bases, with 13 bases between them.

This receptor was taken from a man between 18 and 29 years old in good health. Some clones in this sample may be carry-over from other donors' samples. The specimen was naive CD8+ T cells from PBMCs. V and J are TRBV7-9 and TRBJ2-7; possible D gene TRBD1, 5 bases. This CDR3 is CASSLGSGLFYEQYF. CDR3 sequence (DNA): TGTGCCAGCAGCTTAGGGTCAGGGTTATTCTACGAGCAGTACTTC.